A single sample is the source of the 21 T cell receptor beta chains below, sequenced in a study of CD8+CD57+ T cells in acquired aplastic anemia. Using genomic DNA as the template, TCR beta VDJ and CDR3 profiling was carried out. TCRdb reprocessed the reads via MiXCR and lists one record per CDR3 protein. This repertoire shows approximately 120,000 distinct CDR3 sequences, 30% to 45% found once; its top ten account for roughly 2.7%. All sequencing subjects had displayed CD8+CD57+ cell expansion on flow cytometry. The sample taken for sequencing was sorted CD4+, CD8+, or CD8+CD57+ T cells (not recorded which) from PBMCs. The source of these receptors is a human donor with aplastic anemia.

The chain couples TRBV10-3 to TRBJ1-2, with D unclear. The CDR3 sequence is 13 residues long. V was clipped by 6 bases and J by 8 bases, with 16 bases between them. The germline V gene has CDR1 ENHRY and CDR2 SYGVKD. The CDR3 coding sequence is TGTGCCATCAGGCAACCGGGATTCGAAGGCTACACCTTC. Its protein product is CAIRQPGFEGYTF.

This clonotype was found many times. This rearrangement joins TRBV6-1 to TRBJ1-5, with D possibly being TRBD1 (5 bases). In germline, CDR1 is MNHNS, CDR2 SASEGT. Trimming shortened V by 6 bases and J by 6 bases, and 18 bases separated the two germline ends. CDR3 length: 15 residues. The CDR3 protein is CASSRDSLPGQPQHF. The CDR3, as DNA: TGTGCCAGCAGCAGGGACTCACTCCCGGGTCAGCCCCAGCATTTT.

The chain joins TRBV29-1 to TRBJ2-7; possible D gene TRBD2, 6 bases. The V end lost 4 bases, the J end lost 5 bases, and 15 bases lay between the germline ends. The CDR3 is 13 amino acids. Germline-derived CDR1 and CDR2 are SQVTM and ANQGSEA. The CDR3 sequence is CSVGGVRGDEQYF. Written as DNA, the CDR3 is TGCAGCGTTGGGGGGGTGCGTGGTGACGAGCAGTACTTC.

This clonotype came up many times. The chain carries TRBV2 and TRBJ2-7; D might be TRBD2 (6 bases). The germline V gene encodes CDR1 SNHLY and CDR2 FYNNEI. There are 16 residues in the CDR3. Trimming stripped 3 bases from V and 1 base from J, with 16 bases between. CDR3 DNA sequence: TGTGCCAGCAGTGATAGAAGGGCCGGGAGTTCCTACGAGCAGTACTTC. Encoded protein: CASSDRRAGSSYEQYF.

The chain recombines TRBV7-3 with TRBJ1-6; TRBD1 aligns across 8 bases. Trimming cost V 5 bases and J 7 bases; bases outside gene matches: 10. The CDR3 loop spans 16 amino acids. Looked up from germline, CDR1 is SGHTA and CDR2 is FQGTGA. The CDR3 DNA reads as TGTGCCAGCAGCACCCAGGACGGGACAGGAAATTCACCCCTCCACTTT. Translating it yields CASSTQDGTGNSPLHF. The full variable domain, its missing parts supplied by reference TRBV7-3 and TRBJ1-6, is GAGVSQTPSNKVTEKGKYVELRCDPISGHTALYWYRQSLGQGPEFLIYFQGTGAADDSGLPNDRFFAVRPEGSVSTLKIQRTERGDSAVYLCASSTQDGTGNSPLHFGNGTRLTVT.

The V and J genes are TRBV29-1 and TRBJ2-7, with D uncertain. There are 11 residues in the CDR3. The V and J ends lost 5 bases and 5 bases respectively, with 10 bases between them. Germline CDR1 SQVTM, CDR2 ANQGSEA. The CDR3 DNA reads as TGCAGCGTTCACTCCGGCGACGAGCAGTACTTC. Its protein product is CSVHSGDEQYF.

Comments on this clonotype: This likely comes from a read error, as the CDR3 has no conserved phenylalanine or tryptophan at its end. This chain joins TRBV14 and TRBJ1-1; D is ambiguous. There are 13 residues in the CDR3. In germline, CDR1 is SGHDN, CDR2 FVKESK. The CDR3 is CASSQVAGTEAFS. Written as DNA, the CDR3 is TGCGCCAGCAGCCAAGTCGCAGGCACTGAAGCTTTCTCT.

As regards this clonotype: A read error is possible here, since a much larger clone lies one base away. J is TRBJ2-7 and V is TRBV11-1; 7 bases agree with TRBD1. Germline V gene data show CDR1 as SGHAT and CDR2 as FQDESV (reference sequence). The CDR3 runs 13 residues. The V and J ends lost 5 bases and 2 bases, in that order; junction bases with no gene match: 3. The CDR3 bases are TGTGCCAGCAGCCCAGGGACAGCCTACGAGCAGTACGTC. It is translated as CASSPGTAYEQYV.

This clonotype showed up many times. This sequence joins TRBV5-4 and TRBJ2-7; 11 nucleotides agree with TRBD2. The CDR3 runs 15 residues. Per the germline V gene, CDR1 is SGHNT and CDR2 is YYREEE (reference sequence). V shed 3 bases and J 3 bases; nucleotides not matched to a gene: 5. Written as DNA, the CDR3 is TGTGCCAGCAGCTCCCTAGCGGGGGGTTACTACGAGCAGTACTTC. It yields the protein CASSSLAGGYYEQYF.

This clonotype was observed many times. The chain carries TRBV3-1 and TRBJ2-1, with D uncertain. Germline CDR1 reads LGHDT; CDR2 reads YNNKEL (reference sequence). V was shortened by 0 bases and J by 10 bases, with 7 bases between the two germline ends. The CDR3 runs 12 residues. The CDR3 bases are TGTGCCAGCAGCCAAGATATAAGGGAGCAGTTCTTC. It encodes CASSQDIREQFF.

This clonotype was seen once. The rearrangement links TRBV10-3 to TRBJ1-3, with D possibly being TRBD1 (5 bases). The CDR3 spans 13 residues. Trimming shortened V by 10 bases and J by 5 bases, and 15 bases separated the two germline ends. Germline-derived CDR1 and CDR2 are ENHRY and SYGVKD. This CDR3 is CATKKAGRNTIYF. Here the CDR3 DNA reads TGTGCCACCAAAAAGGCAGGGCGAAACACCATATATTTT.

This clonotype was recorded at least ten times. The chain recombines TRBV9 with TRBJ2-1, with D possibly being TRBD2 (6 bases). The CDR3 totals 16 residues. Germline V CDR1 and CDR2: SGDLS, YYNGEE. Trimming removed 0 bases at V and 0 bases at J, with 10 bases between. The CDR3 region has the DNA TGTGCCAGCAGCGTAGCCGTGGGGGGCTCCTACAATGAGCAGTTCTTC. This encodes CASSVAVGGSYNEQFF.

This clonotype was picked up a small number of times. The chain combines TRBV30 with TRBJ1-4, with D unclear. The germline CDR1 and CDR2 sequences are GTSNPN and SVGIG (reference sequence). This CDR3 has 11 residues. The CDR3 reads CGGGLGEKLFF. CDR3 sequence (DNA): TGTGGTGGTGGTCTCGGGGAAAAACTGTTTTTT.

This clonotype showed up just a few times. The CDR3 spells CASSSIARVASGGGSGTQYF. The CDR3 bases are TGTGCCAGCAGCTCTATTGCGAGGGTCGCTAGCGGGGGGGGATCAGGTACGCAGTATTTT. The chain links TRBV7-1 to TRBJ2-3, with TRBD2 identical over 12 bases. TRBV7-1 is flagged as an ORF with uncertain function. Trimming removed 3 bases from V and 8 bases from J; junction bases left unmatched: 21. This CDR3 is built from 20 residues.

The sample holds many counts of this clonotype. The CDR3 loop is CASSVRTGGADTQYF. In nucleotides, the CDR3 is TGTGCCAGTAGTGTAAGGACAGGGGGCGCAGATACGCAGTATTTT. V and J are TRBV19 and TRBJ2-3; TRBD1 matches at 11 bases. V trimming: 5 bases; J trimming: 4 bases; junction bases outside the gene matches: 5. Looked up from germline, CDR1 is LNHDA and CDR2 is SQIVND (reference sequence). This CDR3 comprises 15 residues.

For this clonotype: A much larger clone lies one base from this, so it may be a read error. This sequence joins TRBV9 and TRBJ1-4, with D perhaps TRBD1 (6 bases). The CDR3 sequence is 14 residues long. Per the germline V gene, CDR1 is SGDLS and CDR2 is YYNGEE. The CDR3 nucleotides are TGTGCCAGCAGCCTTTGGGACACTAATGAAAAACTGCTTTTT. It codes for CASSLWDTNEKLLF.

The rearrangement joins TRBV25-1 to TRBJ2-7; D is perhaps TRBD2 (6 bases). V was trimmed by 3 bases and J by 5 bases, leaving 20 bases between them. The germline V gene has CDR1 MGHDK and CDR2 SYGVNS. This CDR3 contains 16 residues. This CDR3 reads CASSDLSISGSDEQYF. In DNA form, the CDR3 reads TGTGCCAGCAGTGACCTTTCTATTTCCGGGAGCGACGAGCAGTACTTC.

This clonotype was observed at least ten times. V gene TRBV6-1 combines with J gene TRBJ1-2; no clear D. Germline V gene data show CDR1 as MNHNS and CDR2 as SASEGT. The ends were cut back, 5 bases at V and 7 bases at J, with 14 bases in the middle. This CDR3 contains 13 residues. The CDR3 DNA sequence: TGTGCCAGCAGTCCCCTCCTCCGCGGTGGCTACACCTTC. This sequence encodes CASSPLLRGGYTF.

This chain uses TRBV6-1 with TRBJ2-1; D is ambiguous. This CDR3 region has 14 residues. Germline V gene sequence: CDR1 MNHNS, CDR2 SASEGT. The V gene lost 2 bases and the J gene lost 1 base, with 6 bases spanning the gap. This chain's CDR3 is CASSEWNSYNEQFF. DNA of the CDR3: TGTGCCAGCAGTGAATGGAATTCCTACAATGAGCAGTTCTTC.

The V call is TRBV5-1, the J call TRBJ1-2; D remains ambiguous. Germline V gene data show CDR1 as SGHRS and CDR2 as YFSETQ. This CDR3 has 14 residues. V lost 7 bases and J lost 8, with 21 bases in between. The CDR3 protein is CASRPPGGGKGYTF. The DNA of the CDR3 is TGCGCCAGCCGACCCCCCGGAGGAGGGAAGGGCTACACCTTC.

This clonotype was seen many times. The chain uses TRBV5-6 and TRBJ2-5; D remains ambiguous. From germline, CDR1 is SGHDT and CDR2 YYEEEE. The ends were cut back, 5 bases at V and 0 bases at J, with 8 bases in the middle. There are 13 residues in the CDR3. The CDR3 protein is CASSRTDQETQYF. In DNA, the CDR3 is TGTGCCAGCAGTCGGACGGACCAAGAGACCCAGTACTTC. The variable domain in full, with the rest retrieved from reference TRBV5-6 and TRBJ2-5, is DAGVTQSPTHLIKTRGQQVTLRCSPKSGHDTVSWYQQALGQGPQFIFQYYEEEERQRGNFPDRFSGHQFPNYSSELNVNALLLGDSALYLCASSRTDQETQYFGPGTRLLVL.